The rows below give T cell receptor beta chains drawn from one sample of a study of response to subunit inactivated influenza vaccine. TCRdb called the RT-PCR reads again in MiXCR, with one record for every CDR3 protein. The sample records over 800,000 distinct CDR3 sequences, about 20% being singletons. The input for sequencing was PBMCs from blood, taken 5 days after vaccination. All receptors come from a man aged 50 to 60 who received an inactivated influenza vaccine. The CDR3 runs from the conserved cysteine through the conserved F or W. D genes are given only for firm matches. Clone sizes are given selectively: once, few, many, or a class where the clone is expanded.

>TRBJ2-5|TRBV20-1|once|TRBD2
CSARDLASGNQETQHF
TGCAGTGCTAGAGATCTGGCTAGCGGGAACCAAGAGACCCAGCACTTC
>TRBJ2-3|TRBV5-1|once|NA
CASSLGSHADTQYF
TGCGCCAGCAGCCTAGGGTCCCACGCAGATACGCAGTATTTT
>TRBJ2-1|TRBV20-1|few|NA
CSARDLWDGDYNEQFF
TGCAGTGCTAGAGATCTTTGGGACGGAGACTACAATGAGCAGTTCTTC
>TRBJ2-7|TRBV3-1|NA|TRBD2
CASSQETLAGTYEQYF
TGTGCCAGCAGCCAAGAAACACTAGCGGGAACCTACGAGCAGTACTTC
>TRBJ1-2|TRBV5-1|few|NA
CASSLGQEHYGYTF
TGCGCCAGCAGCTTGGGCCAGGAGCACTATGGCTACACCTTC
>TRBJ2-5|TRBV20-1|few|NA
CSARDKGKETQYF
TGCAGTGCTAGAGATAAGGGGAAGGAGACCCAGTACTTC
>TRBJ2-7|TRBV5-1|few|NA
CASSLEGYGGGYEQYF
TGCGCCAGCAGCTTGGAGGGGTACGGGGGCGGATACGAGCAGTACTTC
>TRBJ2-5|TRBV20-1|NA|NA
CSARDLAETHTETQYF
TGCAGTGCTAGAGACCTTGCGGAAACTCATACAGAGACCCAGTACTTC
>TRBJ1-5|TRBV7-2|few|TRBD1
CASSLEGTVSNQPQHF
TGTGCCAGCAGCTTAGAAGGGACAGTTAGCAATCAGCCCCAGCATTTT
>TRBJ2-7|TRBV18|NA|NA
CASSRETTYEQYF
TGTGCCAGCTCTCGGGAGACTACGTACGAGCAGTACTTC
>TRBJ1-1|TRBV12-3/TRBV12-4|NA|TRBD1
CASTPSTGTGRAFF
TGTGCCAGCACCCCCTCGACCGGGACAGGGAGAGCTTTCTTT
>TRBJ2-7|TRBV19|NA|NA
CASSIERSPPNEQYF
TGTGCCAGTAGTATCGAGCGGAGTCCCCCTAACGAGCAGTACTTC
>TRBJ2-2|TRBV19|NA|NA
CASRSWGRTNTGELFF
TGTGCCAGTAGAAGCTGGGGACGGACGAACACCGGGGAGCTGTTTTTT
>TRBJ2-7|TRBV29-1|few|NA
CSVVDPPFYEQYF
TGCAGCGTTGTGGACCCGCCTTTCTACGAGCAGTACTTC
>TRBJ2-7|TRBV5-1|many|TRBD1
CASSLGDRAAYEQYF
TGCGCCAGCAGCTTGGGGGACAGGGCAGCCTACGAGCAGTACTTC
>TRBJ2-2|TRBV6-1|NA|TRBD1
CASSPTGVTGELFF
TGTGCCAGCAGTCCGACAGGGGTAACCGGGGAGCTGTTTTTT
>TRBJ1-3|TRBV10-1|few|NA
CASSYPIHWRRRSGNTIYF
TGCGCCAGCTCCTACCCCATTCACTGGAGACGGAGGTCTGGAAACACCATATATTTT
>TRBJ2-5|TRBV7-8|many|NA
CASSSDFQETQYF
TGTGCCAGCAGCTCCGACTTCCAAGAGACCCAGTACTTC
>TRBJ1-1|TRBV12-3/TRBV12-4|many|NA
CASRRSTANTEAFF
TGTGCCAGCAGACGTTCGACAGCCAACACTGAAGCTTTCTTT
>TRBJ2-3|TRBV6-5|NA|NA
CASSGLQDTQYF
TGTGCCAGCAGTGGCCTCCAGGATACGCAGTATTTT
>TRBJ1-5|TRBV12-3/TRBV12-4|NA|NA
CASSPHRRNQPQHF
TGTGCCAGCAGCCCCCACAGACGAAATCAGCCCCAGCATTTT
>TRBJ2-1|TRBV7-2|NA|NA
CASSLESSSYNEQFF
TGTGCCAGCAGCTTAGAGTCTAGCTCCTACAATGAGCAGTTCTTC
>TRBJ2-5|TRBV18|NA|NA
CASSPLPGETQYF
TGTGCCAGCTCACCCCTCCCGGGGGAGACCCAGTACTTC
>TRBJ1-5|TRBV20-1|few|NA
CSALVVGNQPQHF
TGCAGTGCTCTCGTAGTAGGAAATCAGCCCCAGCATTTT
>TRBJ2-5|TRBV4-1|NA|NA
CASSQDTSGRQETQYF
TGCGCCAGCAGCCAAGATACTTCTGGGCGGCAAGAGACCCAGTACTTC
>TRBJ2-7|TRBV20-1|few|TRBD2
CSAIRASGSSYEQYF
TGCAGTGCCATACGGGCCAGCGGGAGCTCCTACGAGCAGTACTTC
>TRBJ2-5|TRBV7-9|few|TRBD1
CASSPPTGGETQYF
TGTGCCAGCAGCCCCCCGACAGGGGGAGAGACCCAGTACTTC
>TRBJ2-7|TRBV3-1|NA|NA
CASSQGAQYEQYF
TGTGCCAGCAGCCAAGGGGCCCAATACGAGCAGTACTTC
>TRBJ2-7|TRBV5-8|NA|TRBD2
CASRILAGYEQYF
TGTGCCAGCAGAATACTAGCGGGATACGAGCAGTACTTC
>TRBJ2-3|TRBV4-3|once|NA
CASSQNNRGDTQYF
TGCGCCAGCAGCCAAAATAATCGGGGGGATACGCAGTATTTT